This TCR beta chain derives from a study of identical twins. Using its own MiXCR run on the 5' RACE reads, TCRdb lists one record per CDR3 protein. The sample consists of roughly 690,000 distinct CDR3 sequences, roughly 20% of them appearing once. The CDR3 loop spans 12 amino acids. Germline loops: CDR1 KGHSH, CDR2 LQKENI. V was shortened by 2 bases and J by 3 bases, with 4 bases between the two germline ends. This sample also belongs to another study, concerning T cells expressing NK-cell markers.

The chain combines TRBV18 with TRBJ2-5; D is ambiguous. The clonotype originates from a woman younger than 30 in good health. The sample comprised PBMCs. The CDR3 DNA sequence: TGTGCCAGCTCACCAACTGAAGAGACCCAGTACTTC. This gives the protein CASSPTEETQYF. The full variable domain, in which reference TRBV18 and TRBJ2-5 provide the parts outside the CDR3, is NAGVMQNPRHLVRRRGQEARLRCSPMKGHSHVYWYRQLPEEGLKFMVYLQKENIIDESGMPKERFSAEFPKEGPSILRIQQVVRGDSAAYFCASSPTEETQYFGPGTRLLVL.